The next 18 T cell receptor beta chains were all read from a single sample in a study of blood T cell repertoires in COVID-19. Sequencing was performed with immunoSEQ multiplex PCR; in TCRdb, only in-frame clones are kept and a portion is missing. The profile shows 200,000 to 250,000 clones, under 85% of them singletons. The specimen sequenced was peripheral blood. These receptors were collected from a woman aged 25 to 39 with COVID-19, enrolled during active disease.

This chain uses TRBV29-1 with TRBJ1-4; 10 bases are a match to TRBD1. Per germline, CDR1 SQVTM and CDR2 ANQGSEA. V shed 7 bases, J shed 6 bases, and the junction held 11 bases outside the gene matches. This CDR3 has 15 amino acids. CDR3 nucleotides: TGCAGCGCCCGACAGGGGGCAGCGGAGGATGAAAAACTGTTTTTT. The encoded protein is CSARQGAAEDEKLFF.

This chain joins TRBV18 and TRBJ1-5; 7 nucleotides align to TRBD1. The CDR3 runs 16 residues. The germline V gene has CDR1 KGHSH and CDR2 LQKENI. The junction had 6 bases not matched to a gene; V was cut back by 4 bases and J by 0 bases. The CDR3 nucleotides are TGTGCCAGCTCACTACAGACAGGGAATAGCAATCAGCCCCAGCATTTT. Its translation is CASSLQTGNSNQPQHF. The variable domain in full, completed from reference TRBV18 and TRBJ1-5, reads NAGVMQNPRHLVRRRGQEARLRCSPMKGHSHVYWYRQLPEEGLKFMVYLQKENIIDESGMPKERFSAEFPKEGPSILRIQQVVRGDSAAYFCASSLQTGNSNQPQHFGDGTRLSIL.

The chain uses TRBV24-1 and TRBJ2-3; the D gene is possibly TRBD1 (5 bases). This CDR3 has 17 amino acids. Trimming cost V 3 bases and J 1 base, with 16 bases left between them. CDR1 and CDR2 (germline): KGHDR, SFDVKD. The CDR3 protein is CATSDPTPGLGTDTQYF. The DNA for the CDR3 is TGTGCCACCAGTGATCCAACCCCAGGGTTGGGCACAGATACGCAGTATTTT.

V gene TRBV7-2 combines with J gene TRBJ1-1; TRBD1 matches at 8 bases. Unmatched junction bases numbered 8, after V lost 4 bases and J lost 7 bases. The CDR3 is 14 amino acids. The germline gives CDR1 SGHTA, CDR2 FQGNSA. The CDR3 sequence: CASSSPGQGVEAFF. In DNA, the CDR3 is TGTGCCAGCAGCTCGCCTGGACAGGGTGTTGAAGCTTTCTTT.

The chain has TRBV4-1 and TRBJ1-4, with 12 bases aligning to TRBD1. This CDR3 is 18 amino acids long. V trimming: 0 bases; J trimming: 8 bases; junction bases outside the gene matches: 10. CDR1 and CDR2 (germline): MGHRA, YSYEKL. The CDR3 spells CASSQEGFRDRGREKLFF. DNA for the CDR3: TGCGCCAGCAGCCAAGAGGGATTCCGGGACAGGGGGCGAGAAAAACTGTTTTTT.

V and J are TRBV4-2 and TRBJ2-7; 7 positions match TRBD2. This CDR3 spans 18 amino acids. Trimming removed 4 bases from V and 0 bases from J; junction bases left unmatched: 15. CDR1 and CDR2 from the germline V gene are LGHNA and YNFKEQ. CDR3 protein: CASSPKEGLADYSYEQYF. The CDR3 DNA sequence: TGTGCCAGCAGCCCAAAAGAAGGGCTAGCGGATTACTCCTACGAGCAGTACTTC.

The V and J genes are TRBV28 and TRBJ1-2, with TRBD1 matching 8 bases. The CDR3 consists of 15 residues. CDR1 and CDR2 from the germline V gene are MDHEN and SYDVKM. The J segment lost 4 bases and the V segment lost 1 base, leaving 5 bases of the junction unmatched. CDR3 nucleotide sequence: TGTGCCAGCAGTTTATCGGCAGGGGGCCCCTATGGCTACACCTTC. Protein: CASSLSAGGPYGYTF.

This chain's CDR3 is CASSIGENALEQYF. In DNA, the CDR3 is TGTGCCAGCTCAATCGGGGAAAATGCCCTCGAGCAGTACTTC. The rearrangement uses TRBV18 and TRBJ2-7; D perhaps matches TRBD2 (5 bases). The length of the CDR3 is 14 residues. Germline CDR1 reads KGHSH; CDR2 reads LQKENI. V dropped 5 bases and J dropped 6 bases, with 17 bases sitting between them.

The rearrangement links TRBV5-1 to TRBJ2-1; tentatively, D is TRBD2 (6 bases). Trimming left V 0 bases short and J 6 bases short, with 10 bases between. This CDR3 has 14 amino acids. From germline, CDR1 is SGHRS and CDR2 YFSETQ. CDR3 region: CASSLAGVVNEQFF. The CDR3 DNA sequence: TGCGCCAGCAGCTTGGCGGGAGTAGTCAATGAGCAGTTCTTC.

The chain carries TRBV4-3 and TRBJ1-2; TRBD1 might be the D (6 bases). The CDR3 is made up of 16 amino acids. Germline loops: CDR1 LGHNA, CDR2 YSLEER. Trimming removed 3 bases from V and 4 bases from J, with 18 bases in between. In DNA, the CDR3 is TGCGCCAGCAGCCAGAGAACAGGGTTCCAGGGCTATGGCTACACCTTC. As protein: CASSQRTGFQGYGYTF.

V is TRBV6-5 and J is TRBJ1-2; maybe TRBD1 (5 bases). Per the germline V gene, CDR1 is MNHEY and CDR2 is SVGAGI. The CDR3 contains 14 residues. V was shortened by 4 bases and J by 3 bases, with 12 bases between the two germline ends. The CDR3 is CASSFRVRDYGYTF. CDR3 DNA sequence: TGTGCCAGCAGTTTTCGTGTCAGGGACTATGGCTACACCTTC.

This chain joins TRBV29-1 and TRBJ2-7; TRBD1 is a possible D gene (6 bases). The CDR3 totals 13 residues. Germline V lookup: CDR1 SQVTM, CDR2 ANQGSEA. V lost 7 bases and J 5 bases, leaving 18 bases between the germline ends. The CDR3 bases are TGCAGCGCTGGGGGCGCTTCCGGGGACGAGCAGTACTTC. It is translated as CSAGGASGDEQYF.

V gene TRBV11-3 combines with J gene TRBJ2-3, with 11 positions matching TRBD2. This CDR3 comprises 16 residues. From germline, CDR1 is SGHNT and CDR2 YENEEA. The V gene end was trimmed by 1 base and the J gene end by 3 bases; junction bases not matched to a gene: 3. Here the CDR3 reads CASSLGASGRTDTQYF. The CDR3 region has the DNA TGTGCCAGCAGCTTAGGGGCTAGCGGGAGGACAGATACGCAGTATTTT.

The rearrangement uses TRBV30 and TRBJ1-6, with TRBD1 as a possible D gene (6 bases). Germline lookup yields CDR1 GTSNPN and CDR2 SVGIG (reference sequence). Trimming left V 3 bases short and J 10 bases short, with 16 bases between. This CDR3 is 14 amino acids long. This CDR3 reads CAWSYGGGQSPLHF. CDR3 DNA sequence: TGTGCCTGGAGCTACGGCGGGGGGCAGTCACCCCTCCACTTT.

This chain joins TRBV28 and TRBJ1-3; tentative D call: TRBD1 (5 bases). The CDR3 is 14 amino acids. Trimming took 5 bases from V and 2 from J, leaving 10 bases between them. In germline, CDR1 is MDHEN, CDR2 SYDVKM. The CDR3 coding sequence is TGTGCCAGCAGTGGACTAGGGGCTGGAAACACCATATATTTT. It translates to CASSGLGAGNTIYF.

The V call is TRBV6-5, the J call TRBJ1-2, with 8 bases fitting TRBD1. Germline V lookup: CDR1 MNHEY, CDR2 SVGAGI. This CDR3 spans 15 amino acids. With 6 bases clipped from V and 7 bases from J, the junction kept 13 bases outside the gene matches. The DNA for the CDR3 is TGTGCCAGCAGACCATACGGACAGGGTTTGGGTGGCTACACCTTC. The encoded protein is CASRPYGQGLGGYTF.

The chain links TRBV5-6 to TRBJ2-7; TRBD2 might be the D (5 bases). Germline V gene data show CDR1 as SGHDT and CDR2 as YYEEEE. The CDR3 runs 15 residues. Trimming left V 4 bases short and J 0 bases short, with 14 bases between. CDR3 in DNA: TGTGCCAGCAGCGTTACACCGGCGGGCTCCTACGAGCAGTACTTC. Translation: CASSVTPAGSYEQYF.

V gene TRBV2 combines with J gene TRBJ1-5; 7 nucleotides line up with TRBD1. Germline V lookup: CDR1 SNHLY, CDR2 FYNNEI. V gave up 2 bases and J gave up 2 bases; unmatched junction bases: 3. This CDR3 is 15 amino acids long. CDR3 in DNA: TGTGCCAGCAGTGAAAGGGACAGAGGCAATCAGCCCCAGCATTTT. Translating it yields CASSERDRGNQPQHF.